This entry features one TCR beta chain sequence. The CDR3 sequence is 15 residues long. The V and J ends lost 1 base and 6 bases respectively, with 14 bases between them. Germline V gives CDR1 KGHDR, CDR2 SFDVKD. The sample is drawn from a study of patients and donors after allogeneic stem cell transplantation. TCRdb re-derived calls from the RT-PCR reads in MiXCR, one entry per CDR3 protein. The sample carries 920,000 or so distinct CDR3 sequences, roughly 18% recorded once. Sequenced: blood, either unsorted or a sorted T cell fraction (not recorded which). The receptor comes from a human donor who was either an allogeneic HSCT recipient or a stem cell or donor lymphocyte infusion donor (not recorded which). It is not recorded whose cells these are; they may come from a transplant donor. The chain uses TRBV24-1 and TRBJ1-2; maybe TRBD1 (6 bases). CDR3 protein: CATSDFRQDPDGYTF. In nucleotides, the CDR3 is TGTGCCACCAGTGATTTTAGACAGGATCCTGATGGCTACACCTTC.